The 26 T cell receptor beta chains presented below share a single source sample, sequenced in a study of cytomegalovirus exposure and HLA in healthy donors. Both 60 Vbeta primers and 13 Jbeta primers went into the PCR. The protocol was immunoSEQ multiplex PCR, while the TCRdb copy is restricted to in-frame clones and leaves out a portion. The data contain 170,000 or so clones, 84% of them singletons. Sequencing was performed on PBMCs. All receptors come from a girl aged 5-17 years in good health and CMV-seropositive.

This clone was seen a single time. This chain joins TRBV5-5 and TRBJ2-1; a weak D match, TRBD2 (6 bases). The CDR3 is 15 residues long. In germline, CDR1 is SGHKS, CDR2 YYEKEE (reference sequence). The V and J ends lost 0 bases and 2 bases respectively, with 9 bases between them. The CDR3 region has the DNA TGTGCCAGCAGCTTGGGACTAGGGACCTACAATGAGCAGTTCTTC. This codes for CASSLGLGTYNEQFF.

The chain combines TRBV5-6 with TRBJ2-7; 9 positions agree with TRBD1. CDR3 length: 14 amino acids. Per germline, CDR1 SGHDT and CDR2 YYEEEE. With V trimmed by 0 bases and J by 7 bases, 5 bases remained unmatched. Written as DNA, the CDR3 is TGTGCCAGCAGCTTGGGGACAGGGGCGCGTGAGCAGTACTTC. Encoded protein: CASSLGTGAREQYF.

J is TRBJ1-2 and V is TRBV2; D is ambiguous. The germline V gene encodes CDR1 SNHLY and CDR2 FYNNEI. Trimming left V 3 bases short and J 3 bases short, with 11 bases between. This CDR3 region has 14 residues. As DNA, the CDR3 is TGTGCCAGCAGTGATGCGGGCTATGACTATGGCTACACCTTC. This sequence encodes CASSDAGYDYGYTF.

The chain joins TRBV5-6 to TRBJ1-6; D is possibly TRBD1 (5 bases). The germline CDR1 and CDR2 sequences are SGHDT and YYEEEE. The CDR3 loop spans 13 amino acids. The V and J ends lost 6 bases and 7 bases respectively, with 11 bases between them. The CDR3 region is CASTGVLNSPLHF. The CDR3 DNA is TGTGCCAGCACGGGGGTGCTAAATTCACCCCTCCACTTT.

In this sample, this clone turned up once. The rearrangement uses TRBV30 and TRBJ1-1; D is possibly TRBD1 (5 bases). There are 15 residues in the CDR3. V was pared by 4 bases and J by 1 base, with 16 bases between. Germline values: CDR1 GTSNPN, CDR2 SVGIG (reference sequence). The CDR3 DNA reads as TGTGCCTGGACGGACAACCCGTATGGGAACACTGAAGCTTTCTTT. Amino acid sequence: CAWTDNPYGNTEAFF.

This clone was seen once. This chain joins TRBV7-3 and TRBJ2-1, with D hard to call. CDR1 SGHTA and CDR2 FQGTGA come from the germline V gene. There are 14 residues in the CDR3. V lost 1 base, J lost 6 bases, and 10 bases lay in between. In DNA form, the CDR3 reads TGTGCCAGCAGCTTAAGTTTTCTCGGCAATGAGCAGTTCTTC. As protein: CASSLSFLGNEQFF.

The CDR3 bases are TGTGCCTGGAGTCTTAGCGGGGGCACAGATACGCAGTATTTT. It yields the protein CAWSLSGGTDTQYF. The chain is built from TRBV30 and TRBJ2-3; 8 bases map to TRBD2. This CDR3 contains 14 residues. CDR1 GTSNPN and CDR2 SVGIG come from the germline V gene (reference sequence). With 2 bases clipped from V and 1 base from J, the junction kept 2 bases outside the gene matches.

The chain has TRBV19 and TRBJ1-3; unclear D gene. CDR1 and CDR2 (germline): LNHDA, SQIVND (reference sequence). With 3 bases removed from V and 0 bases from J, the gap between germline ends came to 9 bases. The CDR3 has 15 amino acids. This CDR3 reads CASSMQGGSGNTIYF. The CDR3 region has the DNA TGTGCCAGTAGTATGCAAGGAGGCTCTGGAAACACCATATATTTT.

The chain couples TRBV7-8 to TRBJ2-1; the match to TRBD1 covers 8 bases. J was trimmed by 10 bases and V by 4 bases; bases with no gene match: 9. This CDR3 region has 14 residues. Germline V gene sequence: CDR1 SGHVS, CDR2 FQNEAQ. CDR3 nucleotide sequence: TGTGCCAGCAGCTCGGACAGGGACCCTTGGGAGCAGTTCTTC. Translation: CASSSDRDPWEQFF.

The rearrangement links TRBV9 to TRBJ1-2; 8 positions agree with TRBD1. The germline gives CDR1 SGDLS, CDR2 YYNGEE. V lost 5 bases and J lost 6; bases outside the gene matches: 9. There are 14 residues in the CDR3. The CDR3 loop is CASRDDRGRDGYTF. In DNA form, the CDR3 reads TGTGCCAGCAGGGACGACAGGGGCCGAGATGGCTACACCTTC.

The J gene is TRBJ2-7, the V gene TRBV7-3; D possibly corresponds to TRBD1 (6 bases). Germline V CDR1 and CDR2: SGHTA, FQGTGA. The CDR3 has 15 amino acids. The V end lost 4 bases, the J end lost 7 bases, and 20 bases lay between the germline ends. In nucleotides, the CDR3 is TGTGCCAGCAGCTCCCCTGGCAGGGGCTCGGGGGAGCAGTACTTC. Amino acids: CASSSPGRGSGEQYF.

This rearrangement joins TRBV5-4 to TRBJ1-6; D is possibly TRBD1 (6 bases). V dropped 4 bases and J dropped 3 bases, with 11 bases sitting between them. The CDR3 contains 15 residues. Per the germline V gene, CDR1 is SGHNT and CDR2 is YYREEE (reference sequence). As DNA, the CDR3 is TGTGCCAGCAGCCTGGACAGCGGCTATAATTCACCCCTCCACTTT. Translated: CASSLDSGYNSPLHF.

The chain couples TRBV5-6 to TRBJ1-2; 8 nucleotides line up with TRBD1. The germline gives CDR1 SGHDT, CDR2 YYEEEE. The CDR3 extends over 16 amino acids. V lost 3 bases to trimming and J lost 6 bases; unmatched junction nucleotides: 13. The CDR3 coding sequence is TGTGCCAGCAGCTCGACCCCCCTAACAGGGGGGGATGGCTACACCTTC. Amino acids: CASSSTPLTGGDGYTF.

The chain recombines TRBV19 with TRBJ1-2, with no clear D. V dropped 3 bases and J dropped 4 bases, with 12 bases sitting between them. CDR3 length equals 14 residues. Per germline, CDR1 LNHDA and CDR2 SQIVND (reference sequence). The CDR3 region is CASSIEHSAYGYTF. The CDR3 DNA is TGTGCCAGTAGTATTGAGCACAGTGCCTATGGCTACACCTTC.

This CDR3 reads CASSLGGTGDQPQHF. Here the CDR3 DNA reads TGCGCCAGCAGCCTGGGGGGGACAGGGGACCAGCCCCAGCATTTT. The J gene is TRBJ1-5, the V gene TRBV5-1; 10 nucleotides align to TRBD1. This CDR3 comprises 15 residues. Germline V gene data show CDR1 as SGHRS and CDR2 as YFSETQ. The ends lost 4 bases at V and 7 bases at J; junction bases unmatched: 8.

The rearrangement joins TRBV11-3 to TRBJ2-6; a possible D gene is TRBD1 (5 bases). The V end was cut by 2 bases, the J end by 12 bases, with 11 bases between. This CDR3 region has 13 residues. Germline-derived CDR1 and CDR2 are SGHNT and YENEEA. This CDR3 is CASSLSGHLVLTF. The CDR3 nucleotides read TGTGCCAGCAGCTTATCAGGACACCTCGTCCTGACTTTC.

The genes are TRBV4-1 and TRBJ2-2; D gene unclear. The CDR3 sequence is 12 residues long. Germline V gives CDR1 MGHRA, CDR2 YSYEKL. The germline V and J ends were trimmed by 6 bases and 5 bases, with 7 bases remaining between them. Written as DNA, the CDR3 is TGCGCCAGCAGTACTATGACCGGGGAGCTGTTTTTT. Translation gives CASSTMTGELFF.

This clone was seen only a few times. The CDR3 nucleotides read TGTGCCAGCACCAATCCGGGACAGGGGGTCAGAAGATATCAGCCCCAGCATTTT. This encodes CASTNPGQGVRRYQPQHF. This rearrangement joins TRBV28 to TRBJ1-5; 11 bases are a match to TRBD1. V lost 7 bases to trimming and J lost 5 bases; unmatched junction nucleotides: 16. The CDR3 runs to 18 residues. Germline CDR1 is MDHEN and CDR2 is SYDVKM.

This rearrangement joins TRBV7-9 to TRBJ2-7; 11 positions match TRBD1. The CDR3 is made up of 13 amino acids. From germline, CDR1 is SEHNR and CDR2 FQNEAQ (reference sequence). This CDR3 is CVSSGTGGYEQYF. CDR3 coding DNA: TGTGTCTCATCCGGGACAGGGGGTTACGAGCAGTACTTC.

The chain employs TRBV4-1 and TRBJ1-2; TRBD1 aligns across 9 bases. Germline trimming cut 1 base from V and 2 bases from J; bases unmatched to any gene: 2. The CDR3 runs to 15 residues. Germline CDR1 MGHRA, CDR2 YSYEKL. CDR3 loop: CASSQVDRGNYGYTF. In DNA, the CDR3 is TGCGCCAGCAGCCAAGTTGACAGGGGGAACTATGGCTACACCTTC.

V and J are TRBV9 and TRBJ2-1; 12 positions agree with TRBD1. Germline lookup yields CDR1 SGDLS and CDR2 YYNGEE. CDR3 size: 15 residues. J was trimmed by 8 bases and V by 3 bases; bases with no gene match: 6. The CDR3 loop is CASSGGDRGQHEQFF. The CDR3 DNA follows: TGTGCCAGCAGCGGAGGGGACAGGGGGCAACATGAGCAGTTCTTC. The full variable domain, in which reference TRBV9 and TRBJ2-1 provide the parts outside the CDR3, is DSGVTQTPKHLITATGQRVTLRCSPRSGDLSVYWYQQSLDQGLQFLIQYYNGEERAKGNILERFSAQQFPDLHSELNLSSLELGDSALYFCASSGGDRGQHEQFFGPGTRLTVL.

The chain employs TRBV5-8 and TRBJ2-5, with TRBD1 as a possible D gene (5 bases). The J call may be in error: the DNA end matches TRBJ2-7 better. The CDR3 extends over 14 amino acids. The V gene's germline CDR1 is SGHTS and CDR2 YDEGEE. CDR3 coding DNA: TGTGCCAGCAGCTTGGAGGGGTCCACCTACGAGCAGTACTTC. Protein: CASSLEGSTYEQYF.

The V and J genes are TRBV25-1 and TRBJ2-7; D perhaps matches TRBD2 (7 bases). Germline V gene lookup returns CDR1 MGHDK and CDR2 SYGVNS. There are 14 residues in the CDR3. With 5 bases removed from V and 5 bases from J, the gap between germline ends came to 16 bases. The CDR3: CASSPPRGPHEQYF. The CDR3 nucleotides read TGTGCCAGCAGTCCTCCGCGGGGGCCCCACGAGCAGTACTTC.

The rearrangement links TRBV7-9 to TRBJ2-4, with D unclear. The V end lost 5 bases, the J end lost 2 bases, and 10 bases lay between the germline ends. In germline, CDR1 is SEHNR, CDR2 FQNEAQ (reference sequence). The CDR3 totals 14 residues. CDR3 sequence reads: CASSRAQTKNIQYF. CDR3 DNA: TGTGCCAGCAGCCGTGCCCAGACCAAAAACATTCAGTACTTC.

This clone was counted a few times. CDR3 loop: CASSTGTPGELFF. As DNA, the CDR3 is TGCGCCAGCAGCACAGGGACGCCCGGGGAACTGTTTTTT. The chain uses TRBV5-1 and TRBJ1-4, with D perhaps TRBD1 (6 bases). In germline, CDR1 is SGHRS, CDR2 YFSETQ. The length of the CDR3 is 13 residues. V lost 4 bases to trimming and J lost 12 bases, with 16 bases between them. The full variable domain, rest sourced from reference TRBV5-1 and TRBJ1-4, is KAGVTQTPRYLIKTRGQQVTLSCSPISGHRSVSWYQQTPGQGLQFLFEYFSETQRNKGNFPGRFSGRQFSNSRSEMNVSTLELGDSALYLCASSTGTPGELFFGSGTQLSVL.

The chain combines TRBV5-1 with TRBJ2-5, with TRBD2 matching over 8 bases. The J call is doubtful: the DNA matches TRBJ2-7 better. This CDR3 comprises 17 residues. Germline CDR1 SGHRS, CDR2 YFSETQ. The CDR3: CASSPPTGGGPSYEQYF. DNA of the CDR3: TGCGCCAGCAGCCCACCAACGGGGGGGGGACCCTCCTACGAGCAGTACTTC.